The text below deals with one T cell receptor beta chain. This clonotype was counted only a few times. No antigen is known for it. Per-base quality was not reported, and no clone a single base away is much larger than it. Amplification of TCR beta CDR3 regions was carried out from RNA transcripts. The first round of RT-PCR for the TCR CDR3 was performed with the HTBI primer set and the Qiagen OneStep RT-PCR kit. The libraries were constructed in a second round of multiplex PCR and then size-selected and purified. Paired-end sequencing of the libraries was performed with 100 bp reads on an Illumina HiSeq2000. The authors' pipeline ran thus. SOAPnuke was used to process the raw data, with reads discarded if the reads contained adapters or uncalled bases, had a mean Phred below 15, or lacked an exact constant-primer or identifier match. COPE v1.2.5 was used to merge high-quality paired reads, and clonotypes were defined as unique nucleotide sequences. Clonotypes were aligned to IMGT TRBV, TRBD and TRBJ reference segments using MiTCR v1.1. Analysis was restricted to V-J combinations with a frequency above 0.0001, which covered 99% to 99.2% of repertoires. A TCS score was defined as the ratio between F50 (clonal expansion) and ExV (chaos), using BLOSUM62-based TCRdist between CDR3 peptides within each V-J. Welch's t-statistics and random forest reduced roughly 530 V-J features to roughly 13, which were used in a naive Bayes classifier (R e1071). TCRdb itself trimmed the public reads at Q25 with fastp, ran MiXCR and retained productive beta chains. For every CDR3 protein sequence, its rows merge into one entry that carries the most common genes and DNA. The V and J calls and clone size are TCRdb's, not the authors'. This sample is represented by about 620,000 distinct CDR3 sequences; around 15% of them were singletons. Of the sample, 3% to 4% is held by the ten largest clones.

The data are from a study of T cells in Graves' hyperthyroidism and ophthalmopathy (dated by TCRdb to the late 2010s). Regarding the study in general: Peripheral blood was collected at initial diagnosis, before any treatment. To identify TCR V-J signatures that set the groups apart, the researchers used a discovery cohort of more than 95 patients, made up of 40 to 45 with Graves' ophthalmopathy and about 60 with stable Graves' hyperthyroidism. Prospective prediction of ophthalmopathy was tested in an independent validation cohort consisting of about 19 hyperthyroidism patients and about 17 patients who later progressed to ophthalmopathy. The roughly 99 discovery patients were divided at random into training and test sets in a 7:3 ratio. The study also compared thyroid tissue and blood T-cell repertoires from more than five Graves' hyperthyroidism patients. After sampling, hyperthyroidism patients received methimazole starting at 30 mg daily, and ophthalmopathy patients received high-dose intravenous methylprednisolone. The paper reports TCR Vbeta CDR3 sequencing of about 140 peripheral blood samples: fewer than 50 ophthalmopathy, 70 to 85 hyperthyroidism and around 17 progressor patients. What the work shows at the level of the full study, not this receptor alone: In validation, the model predicted progression to ophthalmopathy a median of 6.5 months before onset, with 65% to 71% sensitivity and 72.22% specificity. Blood samples also contained most of the expanded thyroid clonotypes (frequency above 0.001), which suggests that blood repertoires may reflect thyroid immune responses. Sample size was not statistically predetermined, and investigators were not blinded to group allocation. In cross-validation, a model built on a 13 V-J signature told ophthalmopathy apart from stable hyperthyroidism with roughly 87% sensitivity and about 81% specificity, and in testing the same model reached 80%/75%.

Stable Graves' hyperthyroidism was defined as the absence of progression to ophthalmopathy over 18 months of follow-up. Hyperthyroidism patients were aged 18 to 65 years and newly diagnosed, with disease duration of less than 2 months. The study excluded patients with uncontrolled infections, other autoimmune diseases, pregnancy or lactation. Diagnoses were based on clinical symptoms, serum thyroxine and TRAb, thyroid ultrasound and orbital computed tomography. PBMCs were separated from around 9.1 ml of fresh peripheral blood using Ficoll-Paque density gradient centrifugation. Total RNA was extracted using Trizol reagent, and RNA quality was assessed on an Agilent 2100 Bioanalyzer. V sheds 0 bases and J sheds 2 bases, leaving 16 bases between their ends. Via the germline V gene, CDR1 is MNHEY and CDR2 SVGAGI. From the cysteine through the phenylalanine, the CDR3 covers 17 amino acids. Here the CDR3 DNA is all that survives: 51 bases in frame from base 1.

The sequence derives from a woman in her twenties or thirties with Graves' hyperthyroidism. The V gene is TRBV6-5 and the J gene is TRBJ1-2, with the D gene not clear enough to name. Sequencing input: blood. CDR3 sequence: CASSYSKFASRNYGYTF. Read as DNA, the sequence is TGTGCCAGCAGTTACTCGAAGTTCGCCAGCCGAAACTATGGCTACACCTTC.